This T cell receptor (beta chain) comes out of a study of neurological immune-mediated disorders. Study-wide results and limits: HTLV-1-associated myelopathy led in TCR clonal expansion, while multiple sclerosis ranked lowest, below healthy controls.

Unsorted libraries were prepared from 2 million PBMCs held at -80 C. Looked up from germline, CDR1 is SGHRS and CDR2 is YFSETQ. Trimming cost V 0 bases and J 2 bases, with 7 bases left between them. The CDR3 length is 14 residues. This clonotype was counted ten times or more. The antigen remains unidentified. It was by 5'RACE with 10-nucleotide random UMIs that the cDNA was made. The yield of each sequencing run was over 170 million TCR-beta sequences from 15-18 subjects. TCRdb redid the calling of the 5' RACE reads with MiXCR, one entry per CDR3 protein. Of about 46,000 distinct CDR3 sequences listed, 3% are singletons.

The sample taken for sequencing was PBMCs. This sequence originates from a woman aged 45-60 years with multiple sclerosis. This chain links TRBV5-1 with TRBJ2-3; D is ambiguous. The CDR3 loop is CASSLGQTTDTQYF. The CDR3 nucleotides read TGCGCCAGCAGCTTGGGGCAGACCACAGATACGCAGTATTTT.